This T cell receptor beta chain came from a study of CD8+ T cells in alopecia areata. Treatment given: oral pan-JAK inhibitor, 5-10 mg twice daily. RNA, once extracted, was reverse transcribed into cDNA for use as the sequencing template. Profiled with immunoSEQ multiplex PCR; TCRdb holds only in-frame clones, not every one. The sample contains some 200,000 clones, 50% to 70% of which appear only once. Per germline, CDR1 SGHTA and CDR2 FQGNSA. Trimming pared 5 bases from V and 4 bases from J, leaving 11 bases between. The CDR3 has 13 amino acids. The clonotype was recovered from a human donor with alopecia areata. The rearrangement links TRBV7-2 to TRBJ1-1; D uncertain. The material was CD4+ T cells sorted from blood, obtained at week 4, from a patient treated with tofacitinib. CDR3: CASSEGRFTEAFF. The CDR3 bases are TGTGCCAGCAGCGAGGGCCGTTTCACTGAAGCTTTCTTT. Filled out from reference TRBV7-2 and TRBJ1-1, the complete variable domain reads GAGVSQSPSNKVTEKGKDVELRCDPISGHTALYWYRQSLGQGLEFLIYFQGNSAPDKSGLPSDRFSAERTGGSVSTLTIQRTQQEDSAVYLCASSEGRFTEAFFGQGTRLTVV.